Presented here are 25 T cell receptor beta chains from one specimen sequenced in a study of CD8 T cells in ankylosing spondylitis (dated by TCRdb to 2015 to 2018). Libraries were prepared through 5' RACE. Instrument on record: Illumina HiSeq 2500. TCRdb handled the public reads itself, with Q25 trimming in fastp and clone calling in MiXCR, and kept productive beta chains. Rows merge per CDR3 protein into single entries with the most common DNA and genes. For this sample the table gives about 320,000 distinct CDR3 sequences, of which 9.5% to 13% were detected only once. The ten largest clonotypes hold roughly 9.2% of the sample. Material for sequencing was blood, either unsorted or a sorted T cell fraction (not recorded which). The receptors stem from a female donor with ankylosing spondylitis or in good health (not recorded which).

This clonotype is a singleton in its sample. A much larger clone differs from this one at a single base, so this may be a read error. This sequence joins TRBV6-4 and TRBJ2-1; 8 bases are shared with TRBD2. The germline CDR1 and CDR2 sequences are MRHNA and SNTAGT. CDR3 length: 15 residues. The CDR3 spells CASSDNSGAYNEQLF. The DNA of the CDR3 is TGTGCCAGCAGTGATAATAGCGGGGCCTACAATGAGCAGCTCTTC.

The table lists this clonotype with many counts. V gene TRBV5-1 combines with J gene TRBJ2-3; 10 nucleotides line up with TRBD1. Germline V gives CDR1 SGHRS, CDR2 YFSETQ. The CDR3 totals 15 residues. After removal of 2 bases from V and 6 bases from J, the junction contained 6 bases not matched to a gene. CDR3 amino acids: CASSLPTGGADTQYF. The CDR3 DNA follows: TGCGCCAGCAGCTTACCGACAGGGGGCGCGGATACGCAGTATTTT.

The table lists this clonotype with many counts. CDR3 in amino acids: CARQRGLHGDTQYF. CDR3 DNA: TGTGCCCGCCAAAGAGGGCTCCACGGAGATACGCAGTATTTT. The chain couples TRBV6-4 to TRBJ2-3, with a tentative D call TRBD2 (5 bases). The germline V gene encodes CDR1 MRHNA and CDR2 SNTAGT. V lost 11 bases and J 5 bases, leaving 20 bases between the germline ends. The CDR3 has 14 residues.

This clonotype occurred many times. The chain uses TRBV7-2 and TRBJ2-2; unclear D gene. Germline values: CDR1 SGHTA, CDR2 FQGNSA. Deletions cut 0 bases from V and 2 bases from J, with 7 bases between. The CDR3 runs 15 residues. CDR3 nucleotides: TGTGCCAGCAGCTTAGCTTGGGTAAACACCGGGGAGCTGTTTTTT. Translated: CASSLAWVNTGELFF.

This clonotype was found many times. The chain couples TRBV9 to TRBJ1-5; perhaps TRBD1 as D (6 bases). The V gene lost 3 bases and the J gene lost 3 bases, with 10 bases spanning the gap. The CDR3 contains 14 residues. Germline CDR1 reads SGDLS; CDR2 reads YYNGEE. The CDR3 protein is CASSAGATNQPQHF. CDR3 coding DNA: TGTGCCAGCAGCGCGGGGGCTACCAATCAGCCCCAGCATTTT.

At least ten counts were recorded for this clonotype. The chain links TRBV20-1 to TRBJ2-3, with unresolved D. The CDR3 is made up of 10 amino acids. Per the germline V gene, CDR1 is DFQATT and CDR2 is SNEGSKA (reference sequence). Trimming pared 3 bases from V and 10 bases from J, leaving 8 bases between. DNA of the CDR3: TGCAGTGCTAGTTCCATGTCGCAGTATTTT. This sequence encodes CSASSMSQYF.

This clonotype was found many times. The chain uses TRBV7-2 and TRBJ1-3; TRBD1 matches at 7 bases. V was pared by 5 bases and J by 4 bases, with 8 bases of the junction left unmatched. There are 15 residues in the CDR3. In germline, CDR1 is SGHTA, CDR2 FQGNSA. The CDR3 bases are TGTGCCAGCAGCGAGAACAGGGGATTCGGAAACACCATATATTTT. Translation: CASSENRGFGNTIYF.

This clonotype appeared a few times. V is TRBV20-1 and J is TRBJ2-2; D is perhaps TRBD1 (6 bases). There are 16 residues in the CDR3. Germline CDR1 reads DFQATT; CDR2 reads SNEGSKA (reference sequence). V dropped 3 bases and J dropped 4 bases, with 18 bases sitting between them. In DNA, the CDR3 is TGCAGTGCTAGTGGGGGCGGCCTCCGGGGCACCGGGGAGCTGTTTTTT. It specifies CSASGGGLRGTGELFF.

The table lists this clonotype with a few counts. V is TRBV5-1 and J is TRBJ2-3; D is possibly TRBD2 (6 bases). The germline CDR1 and CDR2 sequences are SGHRS and YFSETQ. CDR3 length: 14 amino acids. Trimming shortened V by 0 bases and J by 9 bases, and 14 bases separated the two germline ends. CDR3 loop: CASSLGWSGETQYF. For the CDR3, the DNA is TGCGCCAGCAGCTTGGGATGGTCGGGGGAAACGCAGTATTTT. Looking up the rest from reference TRBV5-1 and TRBJ2-3 gives the full variable domain: KAGVTQTPRYLIKTRGQQVTLSCSPISGHRSVSWYQQTPGQGLQFLFEYFSETQRNKGNFPGRFSGRQFSNSRSEMNVSTLELGDSALYLCASSLGWSGETQYFGPGTRLTVL.

This clonotype was detected many times. This rearrangement joins TRBV12-3 or TRBV12-4 to TRBJ1-5; no reliable D call. V shed 3 bases and J shed 6 bases, with 9 bases lying between them. The CDR3 runs 13 residues. CDR3 protein: CASSFQLRQPQHF. Here the CDR3 DNA reads TGTGCCAGCAGTTTCCAATTGCGTCAGCCCCAGCATTTT.

Concerning this clonotype itself: One end of the junction does not line up with germline, which may come from a read error. This chain uses TRBV28 with TRBJ2-5, with a tentative D call TRBD1 (6 bases). This CDR3 is built from 16 residues. CDR1 and CDR2 from the germline V gene are MDHEN and SYDVKM. CDR3 region: CATRSSGVQGQGTQYF. CDR3 in DNA: TGTGCCACCCGATCCTCAGGGGTCCAAGGTCAAGGGACCCAGTACTTC.

V usage is TRBV7-2 and J usage is TRBJ2-7, with 12 bases that match TRBD1. The CDR3 consists of 14 residues. V lost 5 bases to trimming and J lost 7 bases; unmatched junction nucleotides: 6. CDR1 SGHTA and CDR2 FQGNSA come from the germline V gene. The CDR3 region has the DNA TGTGCCAGCAGCCGGGGACAGGGGGCGAGGGAGCAGTACTTC. The encoded protein is CASSRGQGAREQYF.

On this clonotype itself: Since the CDR3 does not end with the conserved phenylalanine or tryptophan, this likely comes from a read error. The chain joins TRBV18 to TRBJ2-5; D unresolved. Trimming left V 8 bases short and J 3 bases short, with 4 bases between. Per the germline V gene, CDR1 is KGHSH and CDR2 is LQKENI. The CDR3 sequence is 10 residues long. The DNA for the CDR3 is TGTGCCAGCCGAAAAGAGACCCAGTACTTG. Encoded protein: CASRKETQYL.

The chain recombines TRBV5-1 with TRBJ1-1; D not certain. Germline CDR1 is SGHRS and CDR2 is YFSETQ. The CDR3 spans 15 residues. With 0 bases removed from V and 3 bases from J, the gap between germline ends came to 12 bases. CDR3 nucleotide sequence: TGCGCCAGCAGCTTGGCGGGCAGGTGGGACACTGAAGCTTTCTTT. Its translation: CASSLAGRWDTEAFF.

J is TRBJ2-7 and V is TRBV7-6; D call uncertain. Looked up from germline, CDR1 is SGHVS and CDR2 is FNYEAQ. V shed 4 bases and J shed 7 bases, with 11 bases lying between them. The CDR3 runs to 12 residues. The CDR3 reads CASSSRVGEQYF. CDR3 nucleotide sequence: TGTGCCAGCAGCTCCCGCGTGGGAGAGCAGTACTTC.

The gene calls are TRBV5-1 and TRBJ2-2; D is ambiguous. The V and J ends lost 0 bases and 7 bases respectively, with 10 bases between them. Germline CDR1 SGHRS, CDR2 YFSETQ. The CDR3 is made up of 14 amino acids. CDR3 sequence (DNA): TGCGCCAGCAGCTTGGCCGGGCCGGGCGGGGAGCTGTTTTTT. Translated, it gives CASSLAGPGGELFF.

This clonotype was picked up many times. V usage is TRBV10-3 and J usage is TRBJ1-5, with 7 bases lining up with TRBD1. CDR1 is ENHRY, CDR2 SYGVKD, per germline. Trimming at V came to 10 bases and at J to 3 bases, leaving 6 bases not matched to a gene. The CDR3 is made up of 13 amino acids. The CDR3 reads CASRQGTNQPQHF. In nucleotides, the CDR3 is TGTGCCAGCCGACAGGGCACCAATCAGCCCCAGCATTTT.

The table lists this clonotype with a few counts. The chain combines TRBV20-1 with TRBJ2-6; D remains ambiguous. Germline values: CDR1 DFQATT, CDR2 SNEGSKA (reference sequence). CDR3 length: 17 residues. Here the CDR3 DNA reads TGCAGGCCTGTCCCCCAGAGGCCTTACTCTGGGGCCAACGTCCTGACTTTC. Encoded protein: CRPVPQRPYSGANVLTF.

The chain couples TRBV28 to TRBJ1-5; tentatively, D is TRBD1 (6 bases). From germline, CDR1 is MDHEN and CDR2 SYDVKM. The CDR3 has 15 residues. V was cut by 6 bases and J by 5 bases, with 17 bases left in between. DNA of the CDR3: TGTGCCAGCAGCCTATTACAGGGACTACATCAGCCCCAGCATTTT. Translating it yields CASSLLQGLHQPQHF.

This clonotype occurred many times. The rearrangement uses TRBV5-5 and TRBJ1-1; D possibly corresponds to TRBD1 (5 bases). V dropped 1 base and J dropped 4 bases, with 20 bases sitting between them. The length of the CDR3 is 17 residues. CDR1 is SGHKS and CDR2 is YYEKEE in the germline V gene (reference sequence). CDR3 nucleotides: TGTGCCAGCAGCTTGTCGGCGGGGCGCTTTCGACGCACTGAAGCTTTCTTT. Its translation: CASSLSAGRFRRTEAFF.

This clonotype was observed a few times. This sequence joins TRBV28 and TRBJ2-1, with 14 nucleotides matching TRBD2. J was trimmed by 10 bases and V by 4 bases; bases with no gene match: 9. The CDR3 runs 16 residues. Per the germline V gene, CDR1 is MDHEN and CDR2 is SYDVKM. DNA of the CDR3: TGTGCCAGCAGTTACCCGGGACTAGCGGGGGCGGTGGAGCAGTTCTTC. Amino acids: CASSYPGLAGAVEQFF. Full variable domain (remainder filled in from reference TRBV28 and TRBJ2-1): DVKVTQSSRYLVKRTGEKVFLECVQDMDHENMFWYRQDPGLGLRLIYFSYDVKMKEKGDIPEGYSVSREKKERFSLILESASTNQTSMYLCASSYPGLAGAVEQFFGPGTRLTVL.

This clonotype appeared many times. The J gene is TRBJ1-2, the V gene TRBV7-2; D is unresolved. The CDR3 contains 12 residues. Germline CDR1 is SGHTA and CDR2 is FQGNSA. V lost 4 bases to trimming and J lost 7 bases, with 10 bases between them. The CDR3 reads CASSSTGSGYTF. CDR3 DNA: TGTGCCAGCAGCTCCACGGGAAGTGGCTACACCTTC.

This clonotype was picked up many times. The rearrangement joins TRBV29-1 to TRBJ2-5; D call uncertain. This CDR3 region has 12 residues. V lost 1 base, J lost 2 bases, and 5 bases lay in between. Germline assignment: CDR1 SQVTM and CDR2 ANQGSEA. CDR3: CSVEVQQETQYF. The CDR3 DNA is TGCAGCGTTGAAGTACAGCAAGAGACCCAGTACTTC.

This clonotype was observed a few times. The CDR3 sequence is CASERGVGNTQYF. The CDR3 nucleotides read TGTGCCAGCGAGCGGGGCGTTGGAAATACGCAGTATTTT. This chain joins TRBV9 and TRBJ2-3; 7 nucleotides align to TRBD2. In germline, CDR1 is SGDLS, CDR2 YYNGEE. The CDR3 covers 13 residues. Trimming cost V 7 bases and J 7 bases; bases outside gene matches: 9. The variable domain in full, completed from reference TRBV9 and TRBJ2-3, reads DSGVTQTPKHLITATGQRVTLRCSPRSGDLSVYWYQQSLDQGLQFLIQYYNGEERAKGNILERFSAQQFPDLHSELNLSSLELGDSALYFCASERGVGNTQYFGPGTRLTVL.

This clonotype was seen at least ten times. The chain recombines TRBV20-1 with TRBJ2-7, with a weak D call TRBD1 (6 bases). Germline assignment: CDR1 DFQATT and CDR2 SNEGSKA (reference sequence). The V end was cut by 6 bases, the J end by 3 bases, with 15 bases between. The CDR3 covers 13 residues. The DNA for the CDR3 is TGCAGTGCGGCCGGGACAAGATACTACGAGCAGTACTTC. It translates to CSAAGTRYYEQYF.